This is a list of T cell receptor beta chains from one sample in a study of shared clonotypes between healthy human individuals. The data were produced by immunoSEQ multiplex PCR, yet TCRdb's version contains in-frame clones alone and is incomplete. Among fewer than 1 million clones listed, about 97% were seen once. What was sequenced was naive CD8+ T cells sorted from blood. These receptors came from a man aged 30 to 45 in good health. CDR3s include the opening cysteine and the closing phenylalanine or tryptophan. A D gene is named only where the DNA matches it firmly. Size is stated for part of the rows, as once, few or many counts, or as a class when the clone is expanded.

size	D	V	J	CDR3	DNA
-	TRBD1	TRBV10-3	TRBJ2-7	CAISDLDRGPYEQYF	TGTGCCATCAGTGATTTGGACAGGGGCCCCTACGAGCAGTACTTC
-	TRBD1	TRBV5-1	TRBJ2-7	CASSLRQGGEQYF	TGCGCCAGCAGCTTGCGACAGGGGGGCGAGCAGTACTTC
-	-	TRBV27	TRBJ2-7	CASSSQGGYSYEQYF	TGTGCCAGCAGTAGTCAGGGGGGGTACTCCTACGAGCAGTACTTC
-	TRBD2	TRBV2	TRBJ2-7	CASRAGLAERRYEQYF	TGTGCCAGCAGGGCGGGACTAGCGGAACGGCGCTACGAGCAGTACTTC
-	TRBD2	TRBV6-1	TRBJ2-5	CASVYGAGGPETQYF	TGTGCCAGCGTTTATGGAGCGGGAGGGCCGGAGACCCAGTACTTC
-	-	TRBV29-1	TRBJ2-7	CSVEVSKYEQYF	TGCAGCGTTGAAGTCAGTAAGTACGAGCAGTACTTC
-	TRBD2	TRBV25-1	TRBJ2-3	CASNTGTSGITDTQYF	TGTGCCAGCAATACCGGGACTAGCGGGATCACAGATACGCAGTATTTT
-	-	TRBV19	TRBJ2-3	CASSIGEGRGRGDTQYF	TGTGCCAGTAGTATTGGGGAGGGCAGGGGGCGCGGAGATACGCAGTATTTT
-	-	TRBV7-9	TRBJ2-1	CASSPPLDNEQFF	TGTGCCAGCAGCCCACCACTAGACAATGAGCAGTTCTTC
once	-	TRBV5-5	TRBJ2-7	CASGPYEQYF	TGTGCCAGCGGGCCTTACGAGCAGTACTTC
-	-	TRBV7-9	TRBJ2-1	CASSPSSYNEQFF	TGTGCCAGCAGCCCCAGCAGCTACAATGAGCAGTTCTTC
-	-	TRBV11-3	TRBJ2-3	CASSFDTSRADTQYF	TGTGCCAGCAGCTTCGACACAAGTAGGGCAGATACGCAGTATTTT
-	-	TRBV4-1	TRBJ2-1	CASSQGPARAYNEQFF	TGCGCCAGCAGCCAAGGCCCGGCCAGGGCCTACAATGAGCAGTTCTTC
-	-	TRBV7-9	TRBJ1-4	CASSKRSEAGTEKLFF	TGTGCCAGCAGCAAAAGGTCGGAAGCGGGGACTGAAAAACTGTTTTTT
-	-	TRBV28	TRBJ2-3	CASVSGLGTDTQYF	TGTGCCAGTGTGAGCGGGTTGGGCACAGATACGCAGTATTTT
-	-	TRBV29-1	TRBJ2-1	CSGFGVGAYNEQFF	TGCAGCGGCTTCGGGGTGGGGGCCTACAATGAGCAGTTCTTC
-	TRBD2	TRBV4-1	TRBJ2-6	CASSHLELSTGTRGTGANVLTF	TGCGCCAGCAGCCACCTCGAACTCTCTACCGGGACTAGGGGCACTGGGGCCAACGTCCTGACTTTC
few	-	TRBV6-5	TRBJ2-1	CASSYSTTYNEQFF	TGTGCCAGCAGTTACTCGACTACCTACAATGAGCAGTTCTTC